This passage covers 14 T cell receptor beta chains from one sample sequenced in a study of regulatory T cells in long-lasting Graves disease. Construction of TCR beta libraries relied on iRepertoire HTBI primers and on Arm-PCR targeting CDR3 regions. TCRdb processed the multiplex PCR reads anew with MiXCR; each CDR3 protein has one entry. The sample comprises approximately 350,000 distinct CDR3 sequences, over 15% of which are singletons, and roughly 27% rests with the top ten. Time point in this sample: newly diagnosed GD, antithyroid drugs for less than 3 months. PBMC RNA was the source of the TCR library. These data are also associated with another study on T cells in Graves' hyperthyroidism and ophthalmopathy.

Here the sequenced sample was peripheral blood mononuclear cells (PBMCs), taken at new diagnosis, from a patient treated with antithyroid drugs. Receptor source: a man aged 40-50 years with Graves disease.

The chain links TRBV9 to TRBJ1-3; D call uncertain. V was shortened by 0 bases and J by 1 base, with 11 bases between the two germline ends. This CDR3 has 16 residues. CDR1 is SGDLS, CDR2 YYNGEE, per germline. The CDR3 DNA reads TGTGCCAGCAGCGTAGGCTCTGGGTTGTCTGGAAACACCATATATTTT. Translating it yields CASSVGSGLSGNTIYF.

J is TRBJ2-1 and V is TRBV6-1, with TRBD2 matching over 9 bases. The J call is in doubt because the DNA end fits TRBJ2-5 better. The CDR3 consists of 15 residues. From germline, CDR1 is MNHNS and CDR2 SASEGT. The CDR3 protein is CASMVGGGAGETQYF. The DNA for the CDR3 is TGTGCCAGCATGGTGGGCGGGGGGGCCGGTGAGACCCAGTACTTC.

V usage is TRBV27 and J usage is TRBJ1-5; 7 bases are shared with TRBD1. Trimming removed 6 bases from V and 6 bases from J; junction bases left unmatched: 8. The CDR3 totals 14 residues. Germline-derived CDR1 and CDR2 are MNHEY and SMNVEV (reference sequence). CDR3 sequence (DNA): TGTGCCAGCAGGTCCGACAGGGATGCTCAGCCCCAGCATTTT. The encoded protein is CASRSDRDAQPQHF.

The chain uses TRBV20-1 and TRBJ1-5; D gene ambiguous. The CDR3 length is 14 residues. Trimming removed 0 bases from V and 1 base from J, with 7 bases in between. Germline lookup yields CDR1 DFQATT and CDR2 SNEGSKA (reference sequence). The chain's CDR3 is CSARDPGSNQPQHF. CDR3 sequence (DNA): TGCAGTGCTAGAGATCCGGGGAGCAATCAGCCCCAGCATTTT.

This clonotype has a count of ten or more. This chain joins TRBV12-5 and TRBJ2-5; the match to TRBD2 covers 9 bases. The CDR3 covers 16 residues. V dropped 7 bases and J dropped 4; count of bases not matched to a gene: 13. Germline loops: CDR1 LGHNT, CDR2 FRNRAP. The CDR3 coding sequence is TGTGCTAGTGCGGCGGGGGGGCCGGGAAGGCGAGAGACCCAGTACTTC. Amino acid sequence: CASAAGGPGRRETQYF.

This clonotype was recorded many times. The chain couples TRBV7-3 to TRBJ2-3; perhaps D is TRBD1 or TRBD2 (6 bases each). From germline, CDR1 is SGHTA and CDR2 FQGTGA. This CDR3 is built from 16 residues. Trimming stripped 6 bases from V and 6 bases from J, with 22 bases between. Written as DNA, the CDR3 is TGTGCCAGCAGTTTTACGGGGGCCGGCGGCGGCGATACGCAGTATTTT. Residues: CASSFTGAGGGDTQYF. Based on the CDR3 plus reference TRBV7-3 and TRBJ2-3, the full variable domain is GAGVSQTPSNKVTEKGKYVELRCDPISGHTALYWYRQSLGQGPEFLIYFQGTGAADDSGLPNDRFFAVRPEGSVSTLKIQRTERGDSAVYLCASSFTGAGGGDTQYFGPGTRLTVL.

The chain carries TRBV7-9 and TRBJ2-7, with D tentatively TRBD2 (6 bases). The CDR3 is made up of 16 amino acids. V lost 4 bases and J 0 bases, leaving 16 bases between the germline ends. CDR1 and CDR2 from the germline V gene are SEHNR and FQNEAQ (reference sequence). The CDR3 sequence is CASSSTGGGTSYEQYF. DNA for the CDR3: TGTGCCAGCAGCTCGACCGGTGGCGGGACCTCCTACGAGCAGTACTTC.

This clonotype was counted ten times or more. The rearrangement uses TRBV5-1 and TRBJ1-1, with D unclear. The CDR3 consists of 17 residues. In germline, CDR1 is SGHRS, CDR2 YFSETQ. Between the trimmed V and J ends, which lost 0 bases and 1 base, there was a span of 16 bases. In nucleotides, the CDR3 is TGCGCCAGCAGCTTGGATCGCAGTTCGCCGTCGAACACTGAAGCTTTCTTT. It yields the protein CASSLDRSSPSNTEAFF.

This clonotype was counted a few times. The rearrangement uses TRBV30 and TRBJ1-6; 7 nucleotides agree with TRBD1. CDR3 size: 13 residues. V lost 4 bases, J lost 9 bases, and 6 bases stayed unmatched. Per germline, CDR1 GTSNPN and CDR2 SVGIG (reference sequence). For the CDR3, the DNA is TGTGCCTGGATAAGGGGGCCTGGTTCACCCCTCCACTTT. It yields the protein CAWIRGPGSPLHF.

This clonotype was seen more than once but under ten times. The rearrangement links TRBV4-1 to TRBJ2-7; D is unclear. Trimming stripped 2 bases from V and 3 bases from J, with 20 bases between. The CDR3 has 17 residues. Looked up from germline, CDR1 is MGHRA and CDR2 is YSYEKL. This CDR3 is CASSQLRAARKDYEQYF. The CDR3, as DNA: TGCGCCAGCAGCCAACTAAGGGCGGCCAGGAAGGACTACGAGCAGTACTTC.

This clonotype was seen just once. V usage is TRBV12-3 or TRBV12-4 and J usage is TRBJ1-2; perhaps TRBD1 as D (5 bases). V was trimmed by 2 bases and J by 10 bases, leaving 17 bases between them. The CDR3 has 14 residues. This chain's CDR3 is CASSLRDASFDYTF. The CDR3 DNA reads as TGTGCCAGCAGTTTAAGGGACGCTTCTTTTGACTACACCTTC.

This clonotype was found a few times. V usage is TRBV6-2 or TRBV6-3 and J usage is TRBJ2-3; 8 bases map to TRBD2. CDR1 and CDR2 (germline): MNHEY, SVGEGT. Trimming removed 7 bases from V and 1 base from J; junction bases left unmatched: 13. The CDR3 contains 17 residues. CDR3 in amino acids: CASNPPLGSGGTDTQYF. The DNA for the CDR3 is TGTGCCAGCAATCCCCCTTTAGGTAGCGGGGGCACAGATACGCAGTATTTT.

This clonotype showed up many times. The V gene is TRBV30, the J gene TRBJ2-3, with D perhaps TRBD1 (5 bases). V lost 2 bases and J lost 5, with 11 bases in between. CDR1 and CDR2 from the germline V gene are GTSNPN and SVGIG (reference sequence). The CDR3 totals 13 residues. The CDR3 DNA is TGTGCCTGGAGTAGGTCAGGGCAAGATACGCAGTATTTT. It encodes CAWSRSGQDTQYF. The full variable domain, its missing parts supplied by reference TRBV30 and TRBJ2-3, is SQTIHQWPATLVQPVGSPLSLECTVEGTSNPNLYWYRQAAGRGLQLLFYSVGIGQISSEVPQNLSASRPQDRQFILSSKKLLLSDSGFYLCAWSRSGQDTQYFGPGTRLTVL.

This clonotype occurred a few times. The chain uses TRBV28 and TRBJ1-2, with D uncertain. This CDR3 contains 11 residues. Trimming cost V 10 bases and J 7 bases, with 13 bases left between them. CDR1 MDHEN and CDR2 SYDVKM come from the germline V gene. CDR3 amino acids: CAIGRAGGYTF. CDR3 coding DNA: TGTGCCATCGGACGGGCAGGTGGCTACACCTTC.